This TCR beta chain was profiled in a study of T-cell reconstitution after alpha-beta-depleted transplantation in children (dated by TCRdb to 2016 to 2017). As for the study more broadly: Using TCR repertoire profiling, the study followed T-cell immune reconstitution in a quantitative way in children after TCRalphabeta/CD19-depleted allogeneic hematopoietic cell transplantation. Findings and caveats that apply to the study as a whole: Over subsequent months, a decline in hyperexpanded clone frequencies was noted, and after one year, T-cell counts and TCRbeta diversity were mostly ascribed to newly produced T cells. In some patients, the high TCRbeta diversity seen at day 60 was put down to recipient T cells and intrathymic progenitors that had survived conditioning. Apparently early alphabetaT-cell count recovery about two months after transplant reportedly relied on only several hundred rapidly expanded clones derived from non-depleted graft cells.

The method behind the library was PCR. This sample was sequenced with an Illumina HiSeq 2500. TCR libraries were prepared with molecular barcoding, using unique molecular identifiers to normalize TCRbeta repertoire quantification. TCRdb itself trimmed the public reads at Q25 with fastp, ran MiXCR and retained productive beta chains. Entries are consolidated by CDR3 protein sequence, retaining the most common genes and DNA. Here the sample has 40,000 to 55,000 distinct CDR3 sequences; about 10% occur a single time. 25% to 30% of the sample rests with the top ten. Taken from cysteine to phenylalanine, the CDR3 has 15 residues. Only the CDR3 DNA is retained, 45 bases long and in frame from the first base. Relative to germline, V is 5 bases shorter and J is 4 bases shorter, with 16 bases between their ends. Taken from the germline V gene, the CDR1 and CDR2 loops are MNHNS and SASEGT. Sample time point, as interpreted from the label and publication: day 60 (about 2 months) after transplantation. The treatment or condition label of this sample denotes: allogeneic hematopoietic cell transplantation with graft depleted of TCRalphabeta T cells and CD19 B cells. The transplant recipients were children given TCRalphabeta/CD19-depleted allogeneic hematopoietic cell grafts.

This clonotype was counted a few times. The antigen it binds to is not known. No much larger clone exists at a distance of one base, and base qualities are not known. The sequence came from a male patient aged 2-10 years who had a stem cell transplant for chronic granulomatous disease, so the T cells may come from the graft donor. Sequencing was performed on PBMCs, mostly from graft donor cells, taken 60 days after TCRalphabeta/CD19-depleted stem cell transplant. The V gene is TRBV6-1 and the J gene is TRBJ2-3; the D gene cannot be named for sure. The CDR3: CASSRPTRVADTQYF. The nucleotide sequence is TGTGCCAGCAGTCGGCCAACTCGGGTCGCAGATACGCAGTATTTT.